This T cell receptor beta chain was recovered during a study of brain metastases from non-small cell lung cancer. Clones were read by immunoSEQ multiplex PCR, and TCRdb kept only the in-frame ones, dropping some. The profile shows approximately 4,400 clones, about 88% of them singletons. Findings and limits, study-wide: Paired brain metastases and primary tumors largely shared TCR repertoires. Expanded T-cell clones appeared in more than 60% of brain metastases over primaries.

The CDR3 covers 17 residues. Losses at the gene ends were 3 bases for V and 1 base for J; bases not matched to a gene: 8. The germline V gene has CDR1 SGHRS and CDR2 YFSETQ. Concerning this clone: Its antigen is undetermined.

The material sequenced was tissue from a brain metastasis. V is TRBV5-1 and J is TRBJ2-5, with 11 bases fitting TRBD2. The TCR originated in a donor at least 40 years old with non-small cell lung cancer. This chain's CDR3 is CASSYHGTSGIQETQYF. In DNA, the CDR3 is TGCGCCAGCAGCTACCACGGGACTAGCGGTATCCAAGAGACCCAGTACTTC.